This TCR beta chain emerged from a study of cytomegalovirus exposure and HLA in healthy donors. Turning to the study itself: An analysis done earlier identified some 120 million unique TCR beta sequences from 190 million or so T cells.

General observations from the study: The study designated about 160 TCR beta chains cytomegalovirus-associated. It was reported that the classifier diagnosed cytomegalovirus status with high specificity and sensitivity in both the original and validation cohorts.

It was with 60 Vbeta and 13 Jbeta primers that the PCR ran. This table comes from immunoSEQ multiplex PCR, and its TCRdb copy is limited to in-frame clones, with some not included. This sample carries about 130,000 clones, with 1.5% to 2% going to the ten biggest clones. The CDR3 has 13 amino acids. The ends were cut back, 11 bases at V and 3 bases at J, with 17 bases in the middle. Germline-derived CDR1 and CDR2 are MGHRA and YSYEKL. On this clone: Its antigen is still unknown.

The source is a woman aged 55-69 years in good health and CMV-seronegative. Material: PBMCs. This chain connects TRBV4-1 to TRBJ2-7; unclear D gene. The CDR3 DNA follows: TGCGCCGCCGGCAGGCCAGAAGGCTACGAGCAGTACTTC. Residues: CAAGRPEGYEQYF.